This T cell receptor beta chain was identified during a study of blood T cell repertoires in COVID-19. As for the study in general: COVID-19 samples from acute and convalescent phases originated in the United States, Italy and Spain.

Produced via immunoSEQ multiplex PCR; TCRdb's table is partial and in-frame only. The table lists 250,000 to 350,000 clones, more than 85% of them singletons. This CDR3 region has 15 residues. Germline CDR1 KGHSH, CDR2 LQKENI. Trimming removed 4 bases at V and 0 bases at J, with 11 bases between. The sequencing input was peripheral blood. This TCR derives from a man aged 25-45 years with acute or convalescent COVID-19. The rearrangement joins TRBV18 to TRBJ2-3; no definite D call. The CDR3 is CASSRVTPSTDTQYF. DNA of the CDR3: TGTGCCAGCTCACGCGTAACCCCTAGCACAGATACGCAGTATTTT.